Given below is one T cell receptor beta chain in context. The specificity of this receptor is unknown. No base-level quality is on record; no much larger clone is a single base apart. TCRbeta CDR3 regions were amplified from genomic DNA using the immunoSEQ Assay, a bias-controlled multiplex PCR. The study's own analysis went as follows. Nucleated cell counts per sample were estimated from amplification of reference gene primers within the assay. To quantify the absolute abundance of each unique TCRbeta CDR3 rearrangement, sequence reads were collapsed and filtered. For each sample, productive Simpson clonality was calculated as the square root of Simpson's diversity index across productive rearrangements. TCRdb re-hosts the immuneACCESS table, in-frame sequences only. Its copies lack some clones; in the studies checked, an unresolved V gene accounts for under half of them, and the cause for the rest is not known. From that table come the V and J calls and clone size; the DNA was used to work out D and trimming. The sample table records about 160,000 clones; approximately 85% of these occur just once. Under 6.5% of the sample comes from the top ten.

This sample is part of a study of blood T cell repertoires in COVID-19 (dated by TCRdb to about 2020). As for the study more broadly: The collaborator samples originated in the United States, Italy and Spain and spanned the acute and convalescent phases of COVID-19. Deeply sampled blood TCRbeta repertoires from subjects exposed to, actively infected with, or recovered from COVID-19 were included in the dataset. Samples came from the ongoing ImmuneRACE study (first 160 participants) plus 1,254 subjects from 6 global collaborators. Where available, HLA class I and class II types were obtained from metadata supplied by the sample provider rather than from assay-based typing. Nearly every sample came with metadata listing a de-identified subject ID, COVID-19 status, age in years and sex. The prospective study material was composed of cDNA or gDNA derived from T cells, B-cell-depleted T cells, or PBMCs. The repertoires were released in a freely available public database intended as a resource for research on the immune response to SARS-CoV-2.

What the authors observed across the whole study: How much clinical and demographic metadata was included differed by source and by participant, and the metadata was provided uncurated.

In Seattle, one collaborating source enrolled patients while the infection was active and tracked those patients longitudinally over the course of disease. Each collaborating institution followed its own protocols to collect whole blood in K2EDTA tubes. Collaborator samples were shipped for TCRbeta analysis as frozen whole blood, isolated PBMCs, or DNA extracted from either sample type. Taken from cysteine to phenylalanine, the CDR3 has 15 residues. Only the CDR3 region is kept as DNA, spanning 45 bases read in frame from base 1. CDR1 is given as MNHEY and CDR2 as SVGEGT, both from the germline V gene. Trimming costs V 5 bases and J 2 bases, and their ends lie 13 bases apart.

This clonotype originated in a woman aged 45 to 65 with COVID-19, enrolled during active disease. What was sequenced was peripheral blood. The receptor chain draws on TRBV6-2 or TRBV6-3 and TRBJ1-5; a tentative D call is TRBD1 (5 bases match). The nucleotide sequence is TGTGCCAGCAGTCCCCCAGGGTGGGGCAATCAGCCCCAGCATTTT. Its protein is CASSPPGWGNQPQHF.